Listed below are T cell receptor beta chains from one sample, sequenced in a study of blood T cells in healthy people across ages. One entry per CDR3 protein results from TCRdb running MiXCR on the 5' RACE reads. The sample contains roughly 800,000 distinct CDR3 sequences, roughly 24% of which appear only once. The sample was also reused in another study, on T cells of mothers and their children.

The specimen was blood. The source is a boy aged 10-17 years in good health. The CDR3 runs from the conserved cysteine through the conserved F or W. The D gene is left open where the match is weak. Some rows mark clone size as missing; the rest say once, few, many or name a class of expanded clone.

D gene,J gene,clone size,V gene,CDR3 protein,CDR3 DNA
-,TRBJ1-6,-,TRBV3-1,CASSQIRRNNSPLHF,TGTGCCAGCAGCCAGATCAGGAGGAATAATTCACCCCTCCACTTT
-,TRBJ2-1,-,TRBV7-2,CASSSQVSSYNEQFF,TGTGCCAGCAGCTCTCAGGTGAGCTCCTACAATGAGCAGTTCTTC
-,TRBJ2-1,few,TRBV19,CASSIGTARSEQFF,TGTGCCAGTAGTATCGGGACGGCGAGGAGTGAGCAGTTCTTC
-,TRBJ2-3,once,TRBV29-1,CSASVVQRPADTQYF,TGCAGCGCCTCAGTGGTCCAGCGGCCCGCAGATACGCAGTATTTT
TRBD2,TRBJ2-5,few,TRBV20-1,CSAILAGPMTQYF,TGCAGTGCTATATTAGCGGGGCCTATGACCCAGTACTTC
-,TRBJ1-3,-,TRBV9,CASSVEGFSSGNTIYF,TGTGCCAGCAGCGTAGAGGGGTTCTCCTCTGGAAACACCATATATTTT
-,TRBJ2-5,-,TRBV7-6,CASSLEDSQETQYF,TGTGCCAGCAGCTTAGAGGACAGTCAAGAGACCCAGTACTTC
-,TRBJ1-4,few,TRBV20-1,CSASVGAANEKLFF,TGCAGTGCTAGTGTCGGGGCGGCTAATGAAAAACTGTTTTTT
-,TRBJ2-2,few,TRBV11-2,CASSLGALANTGELFF,TGTGCCAGCAGCTTAGGCGCACTGGCGAACACCGGGGAGCTGTTTTTT
-,TRBJ1-3,few,TRBV2,CASSDPGDSGNTIYF,TGTGCCAGCAGTGATCCGGGCGACTCTGGAAACACCATATATTTT
TRBD1,TRBJ2-7,-,TRBV28,CATLGGQGSHEQYF,TGTGCCACGCTCGGGGGACAGGGTTCCCACGAGCAGTACTTC
TRBD1,TRBJ2-7,-,TRBV12-3/TRBV12-4,CASSGQGPSYEQYF,TGTGCCAGCAGCGGACAGGGGCCGTCCTACGAGCAGTACTTC
-,TRBJ2-7,-,TRBV29-1,CSVEDQRPTYEQYF,TGCAGCGTTGAAGATCAACGGCCTACCTACGAGCAGTACTTC
-,TRBJ1-1,-,TRBV19,CASTNPMWGRGGYTEAFF,TGTGCCAGTACTAACCCCATGTGGGGGCGCGGAGGGTACACTGAAGCTTTCTTT
-,TRBJ2-3,few,TRBV12-3/TRBV12-4,CASSLAGGQGTQYF,TGTGCCAGCAGTTTGGCCGGGGGCCAGGGTACGCAGTATTTT
-,TRBJ2-5,-,TRBV20-1,CSARDWATQETQYF,TGCAGTGCTAGAGATTGGGCTACCCAAGAGACCCAGTACTTC
-,TRBJ1-2,-,TRBV5-1,CASDSTDSYGYTF,TGCGCCAGCGACTCGACAGACTCCTATGGCTACACCTTC
-,TRBJ2-2,-,TRBV7-9,CASSSEPTGELFF,TGTGCCAGCAGTTCCGAACCTACCGGGGAGCTGTTTTTT
-,TRBJ2-5,-,TRBV5-1,CASSLGGGLRETQYF,TGCGCCAGCAGCTTGGGAGGAGGGCTAAGAGAGACCCAGTACTTC
-,TRBJ2-1,-,TRBV7-2,CASSPLDLRNEQFF,TGTGCCAGCAGCCCGCTGGACCTGAGAAATGAGCAGTTCTTC
TRBD2,TRBJ2-1,once,TRBV7-9,CASSSETSGGANEQFF,TGTGCCAGCAGCTCGGAGACTAGCGGGGGGGCCAATGAGCAGTTCTTC
TRBD1,TRBJ1-5,few,TRBV28,CASSSLTGRNQPQHF,TGTGCCAGCAGTTCCCTGACAGGGAGGAATCAGCCCCAGCATTTT
-,TRBJ2-7,-,TRBV7-2,CASSLEGGQGGEQYF,TGTGCCAGCAGCTTAGAGGGGGGGCAGGGGGGCGAGCAGTACTTC
-,TRBJ2-2,-,TRBV3-1,CASTPTSNTGELFF,TGTGCCAGCACCCCTACGAGTAACACCGGGGAGCTGTTTTTT
TRBD1,TRBJ2-2,-,TRBV10-2,CASRGTVTPTGELFF,TGCGCCAGCAGGGGGACAGTTACCCCCACCGGGGAGCTGTTTTTT
TRBD2,TRBJ2-5,-,TRBV20-1,CSARAPSGQETQYF,TGCAGTGCTAGGGCCCCTAGCGGGCAAGAGACCCAGTACTTC
-,TRBJ2-5,few,TRBV10-3,CAIRNRAETQYF,TGTGCCATCAGGAACAGGGCTGAGACCCAGTACTTC
-,TRBJ2-5,-,TRBV7-6,CASSLHGGRPQETQYF,TGTGCCAGCAGCCTACATGGGGGGCGTCCCCAAGAGACCCAGTACTTC
-,TRBJ2-1,once,TRBV10-3,CAIGKGDYNEQFF,TGTGCCATCGGAAAGGGGGACTACAATGAGCAGTTCTTC
TRBD1,TRBJ2-2,-,TRBV5-1,CASSLRGLGTGELFF,TGCGCCAGCAGCTTGAGGGGGCTCGGGACCGGGGAGCTGTTTTTT
-,TRBJ2-3,-,TRBV9,CASSPQDGPDTQYF,TGTGCCAGCAGCCCTCAAGATGGCCCAGATACGCAGTATTTT
-,TRBJ2-1,-,TRBV5-1,CASSSGGPNYNEQFF,TGCGCCAGCAGCTCTGGGGGGCCTAATTACAATGAGCAGTTCTTC
-,TRBJ1-4,few,TRBV6-5,CASSYSTYRDEEEKLFF,TGTGCCAGCAGTTACTCTACATACCGGGACGAGGAGGAAAAACTGTTTTTT
TRBD2,TRBJ2-1,-,TRBV20-1,CSARSAGGPYNEQFF,TGCAGTGCCCGATCAGCGGGGGGGCCCTACAATGAGCAGTTCTTC
-,TRBJ2-1,few,TRBV6-6,CASSDPPGGYNEQFF,TGTGCCAGCAGTGACCCCCCAGGCGGGTACAATGAGCAGTTCTTC
TRBD1,TRBJ2-5,few,TRBV12-3/TRBV12-4,CASSSPRTGVLF,TGTGCCAGCAGTTCCCCCCGGACAGGGGTACTCTTC
TRBD2,TRBJ2-5,-,TRBV6-5,CASSYSLGGETQYF,TGTGCCAGCAGTTACTCGCTCGGGGGGGAGACCCAGTACTTC
-,TRBJ2-1,once,TRBV7-2,CASSFLASEQFF,TGTGCCAGCAGCTTCCTAGCGAGTGAGCAGTTCTTC
-,TRBJ2-7,-,TRBV6-6,CASIGRDRPYEQYF,TGTGCCAGCATCGGGAGGGACAGGCCCTACGAGCAGTACTTC
-,TRBJ2-4,few,TRBV4-2,CASSQENSRAKNIQYF,TGTGCCAGCAGCCAAGAGAACAGCCGAGCCAAAAACATTCAGTACTTC
-,TRBJ2-3,-,TRBV20-1,CSAGLALGTDTQYF,TGCAGTGCTGGGCTAGCGCTCGGCACAGATACGCAGTATTTT
TRBD2,TRBJ2-6,-,TRBV5-1,CASSFLAGALGGANVLTF,TGCGCCAGCAGCTTCCTAGCGGGGGCCCTGGGAGGGGCCAACGTCCTGACTTTC
TRBD2,TRBJ2-1,few,TRBV4-1,CASSLGLAGAPSSYNEQFF,TGCGCCAGCAGCCTTGGGCTAGCGGGGGCCCCGAGCTCCTACAATGAGCAGTTCTTC
TRBD2,TRBJ2-7,-,TRBV12-3/TRBV12-4,CASSGIAGGTYEQYF,TGTGCCAGCAGTGGGATAGCGGGGGGTACCTACGAGCAGTACTTC
-,TRBJ2-2,-,TRBV7-7,CASSYGVTVFPGELFF,TGTGCTAGCAGCTACGGGGTAACAGTGTTCCCCGGGGAGCTGTTTTTT
TRBD2,TRBJ2-5,-,TRBV13,CASSFVSGGPHEETQYF,TGTGCCAGCAGCTTCGTTAGCGGGGGCCCCCATGAAGAGACCCAGTACTTC
TRBD2,TRBJ2-5,-,TRBV2,CASRRTSGTSQETQYF,TGTGCCAGCAGGAGGACTAGCGGGACCAGCCAAGAGACCCAGTACTTC
TRBD2,TRBJ2-1,few,TRBV4-1,CASSQLGLAGGPDNEQFF,TGCGCCAGCAGCCAACTGGGACTAGCGGGGGGGCCAGACAATGAGCAGTTCTTC
-,TRBJ2-7,-,TRBV19,CASSRTDQRYEQYF,TGTGCCAGTAGTCGGACGGACCAACGTTACGAGCAGTACTTC
-,TRBJ2-7,-,TRBV10-1,CASSDKNYEQYF,TGCGCCAGCAGTGACAAGAACTACGAGCAGTACTTC
-,TRBJ2-3,many,TRBV7-9,CASSTEALWTDTQYF,TGTGCCAGCAGCACCGAGGCGTTGTGGACAGATACGCAGTATTTT
-,TRBJ2-5,-,TRBV27,CASSIAGRGETQYF,TGTGCCAGCAGTATAGCAGGGCGAGGGGAGACCCAGTACTTC